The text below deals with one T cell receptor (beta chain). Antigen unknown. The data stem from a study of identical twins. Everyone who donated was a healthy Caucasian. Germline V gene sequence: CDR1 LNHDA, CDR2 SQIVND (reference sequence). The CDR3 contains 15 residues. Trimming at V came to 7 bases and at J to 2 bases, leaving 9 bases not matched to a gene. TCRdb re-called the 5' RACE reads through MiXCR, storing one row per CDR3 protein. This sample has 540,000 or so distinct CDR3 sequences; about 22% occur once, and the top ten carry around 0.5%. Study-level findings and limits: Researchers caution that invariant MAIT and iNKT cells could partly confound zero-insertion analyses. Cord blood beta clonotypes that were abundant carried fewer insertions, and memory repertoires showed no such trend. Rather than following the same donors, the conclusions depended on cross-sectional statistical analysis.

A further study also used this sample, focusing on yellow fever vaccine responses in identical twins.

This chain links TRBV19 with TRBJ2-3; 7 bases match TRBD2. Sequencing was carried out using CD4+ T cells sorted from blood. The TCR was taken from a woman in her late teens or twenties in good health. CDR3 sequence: CASNTVGGSTDTQYF. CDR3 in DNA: TGTGCCAGTAATACAGTGGGAGGGTCCACAGATACGCAGTATTTT.